This record covers a single T cell receptor beta chain. The sample is drawn from a study of blood T cell repertoires in COVID-19. Study details: The analysed material was cDNA or gDNA that came from T cells, B-cell-depleted T cells, or PBMCs.

In the authors' workflow: Amplification of reference gene primers was used by the study to estimate nucleated cell counts. Data came from immunoSEQ multiplex PCR; TCRdb stores just in-frame clones and leaves some out. V and J calls plus clone size are reproduced from that table; the DNA served to infer D and trimming. The repertoire consists of more than 35,000 clones, with over 75% occurring once and the leading ten covering 7% to 9.5%. Per the germline V gene, CDR1 is SGHDT and CDR2 is YYEEEE. The CDR3 runs to 14 residues. Trimming removed 3 bases at V and 0 bases at J, with 9 bases between. The TCR was taken from a man under 40 with active or convalescent COVID-19. The sequenced sample was peripheral blood. The chain recombines TRBV5-6 with TRBJ1-1; TRBD1 is a possible D gene (5 bases). For the CDR3, the DNA is TGTGCCAGCAGCTCGTGGGGCATGAACACTGAAGCTTTCTTT. Translation gives CASSSWGMNTEAFF.